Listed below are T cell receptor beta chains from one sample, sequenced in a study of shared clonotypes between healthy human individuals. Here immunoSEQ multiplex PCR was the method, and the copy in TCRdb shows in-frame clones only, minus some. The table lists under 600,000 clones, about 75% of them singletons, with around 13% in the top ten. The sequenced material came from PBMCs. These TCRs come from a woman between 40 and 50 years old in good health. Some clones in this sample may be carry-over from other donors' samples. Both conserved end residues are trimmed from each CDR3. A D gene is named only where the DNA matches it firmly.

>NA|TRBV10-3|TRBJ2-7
AISDRGRSSYEQY
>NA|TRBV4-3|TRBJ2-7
ASSQVLHYEQY
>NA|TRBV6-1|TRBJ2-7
ASSETQGIRYEQY
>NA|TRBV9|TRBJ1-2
ASSSWDTGEAGYT
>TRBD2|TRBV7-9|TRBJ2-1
ASSLELAGGEQF
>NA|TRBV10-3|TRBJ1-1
AISDPGVNPLGTEAF
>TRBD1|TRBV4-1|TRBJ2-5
ASSLATGGVGTQY
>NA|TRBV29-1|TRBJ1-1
SVFETEAF
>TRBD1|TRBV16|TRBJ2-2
ASSQTTGGTGELF
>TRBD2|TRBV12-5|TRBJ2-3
ASGLVGVAGYTDTQY
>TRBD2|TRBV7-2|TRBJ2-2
ASTSEWASGTHGELF
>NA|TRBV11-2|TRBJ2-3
ASSEQGLDTQY
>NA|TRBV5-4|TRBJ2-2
ASSSREYGGELF